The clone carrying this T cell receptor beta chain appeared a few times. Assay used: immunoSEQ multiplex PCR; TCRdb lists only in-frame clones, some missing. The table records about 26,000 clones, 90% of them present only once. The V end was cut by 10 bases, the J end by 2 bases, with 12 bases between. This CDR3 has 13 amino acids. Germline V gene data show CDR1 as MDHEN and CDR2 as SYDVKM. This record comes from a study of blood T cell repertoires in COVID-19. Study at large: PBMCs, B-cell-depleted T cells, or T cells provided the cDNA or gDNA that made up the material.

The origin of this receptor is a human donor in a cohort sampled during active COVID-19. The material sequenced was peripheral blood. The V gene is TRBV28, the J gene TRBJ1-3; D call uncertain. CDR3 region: CATVRETGNTIYF. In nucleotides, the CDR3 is TGTGCCACGGTTCGGGAAACTGGAAACACCATATATTTT. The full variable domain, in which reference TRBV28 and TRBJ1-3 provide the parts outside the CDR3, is DVKVTQSSRYLVKRTGEKVFLECVQDMDHENMFWYRQDPGLGLRLIYFSYDVKMKEKGDIPEGYSVSREKKERFSLILESASTNQTSMYLCATVRETGNTIYFGEGSWLTVV.